This record concerns one TCR beta chain sequence. The data are from a study of cytomegalovirus exposure and HLA in healthy donors. Researchers ran the PCR with 60 Vbeta and 13 Jbeta primers. Method: immunoSEQ multiplex PCR; TCRdb's copy keeps in-frame clones and lacks some. The sample has 110,000 or so clones; around 70% are singletons. CDR3 length: 15 amino acids. Trimming stripped 7 bases from V and 3 bases from J, with 21 bases between. Per the germline V gene, CDR1 is SQVTM and CDR2 is ANQGSEA. The V call is TRBV29-1, the J call TRBJ1-1; a possible D gene is TRBD1 (5 bases). The receptor was derived from a woman between 40 and 50 years old in good health and CMV-seropositive. Sequenced sample: PBMCs. Here the CDR3 reads CSAPGGGGLDTEAFF. The CDR3 bases are TGCAGCGCCCCGGGCGGGGGGGGGTTGGACACTGAAGCTTTCTTT. Together with reference TRBV29-1 and TRBJ1-1, the CDR3 gives the full variable domain: SAVISQKPSRDICQRGTSLTIQCQVDSQVTMMFWYRQQPGQSLTLIATANQGSEATYESGFVIDKFPISRPNLTFSTLTVSNMSPEDSSIYLCSAPGGGGLDTEAFFGQGTRLTVV.